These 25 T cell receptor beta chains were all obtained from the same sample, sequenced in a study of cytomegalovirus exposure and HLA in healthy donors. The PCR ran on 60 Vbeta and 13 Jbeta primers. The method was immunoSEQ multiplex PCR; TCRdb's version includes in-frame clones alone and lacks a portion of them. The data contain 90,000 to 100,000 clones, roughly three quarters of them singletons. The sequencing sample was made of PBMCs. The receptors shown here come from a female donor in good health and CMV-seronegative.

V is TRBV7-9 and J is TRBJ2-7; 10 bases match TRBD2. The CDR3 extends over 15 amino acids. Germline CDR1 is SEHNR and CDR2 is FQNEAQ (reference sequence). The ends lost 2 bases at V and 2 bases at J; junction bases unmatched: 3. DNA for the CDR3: TGTGCCAGCAGCTTATGGACTAGCGGAACCTACGAGCAGTACTTC. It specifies CASSLWTSGTYEQYF.

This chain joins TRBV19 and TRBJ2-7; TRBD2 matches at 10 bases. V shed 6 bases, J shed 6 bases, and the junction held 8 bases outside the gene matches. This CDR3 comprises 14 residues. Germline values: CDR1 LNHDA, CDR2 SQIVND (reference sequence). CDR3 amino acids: CASRPSGRVFEQYF. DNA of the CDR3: TGTGCCAGTAGGCCCAGCGGGAGGGTTTTCGAGCAGTACTTC.

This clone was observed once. The CDR3 protein is CASSLLDRVGGYTF. The CDR3 nucleotides read TGTGCCAGCAGCTTACTAGACAGGGTTGGTGGCTACACCTTC. This chain uses TRBV7-3 with TRBJ1-2; 7 nucleotides align to TRBD1. The V gene end was trimmed by 2 bases and the J gene end by 7 bases; junction bases not matched to a gene: 7. CDR3 size: 14 residues. Germline assignment: CDR1 SGHTA and CDR2 FQGTGA.

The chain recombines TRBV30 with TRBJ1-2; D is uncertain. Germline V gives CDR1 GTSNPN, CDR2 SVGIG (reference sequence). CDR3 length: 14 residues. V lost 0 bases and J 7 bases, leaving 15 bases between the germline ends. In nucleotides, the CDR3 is TGTGCCTGGAGTGTTTTGGCCAGGTACTCTGGCTACACCTTC. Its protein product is CAWSVLARYSGYTF.

The CDR3 nucleotides read TGTGCCAGCCACCTACAGGGGGCGGATGGCTACACCTTC. Protein product: CASHLQGADGYTF. V and J are TRBV2 and TRBJ1-2; 9 bases are shared with TRBD1. V was pared by 8 bases and J by 6 bases, with 7 bases of the junction left unmatched. Germline V gene sequence: CDR1 SNHLY, CDR2 FYNNEI. The CDR3 has 13 amino acids.

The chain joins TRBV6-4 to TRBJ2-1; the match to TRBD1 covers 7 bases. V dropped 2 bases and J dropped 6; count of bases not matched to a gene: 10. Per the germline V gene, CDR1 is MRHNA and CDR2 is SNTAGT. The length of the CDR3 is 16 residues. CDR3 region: CASSDDGAGGSNEQFF. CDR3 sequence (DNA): TGTGCCAGCAGTGACGACGGGGCAGGGGGAAGCAATGAGCAGTTCTTC.

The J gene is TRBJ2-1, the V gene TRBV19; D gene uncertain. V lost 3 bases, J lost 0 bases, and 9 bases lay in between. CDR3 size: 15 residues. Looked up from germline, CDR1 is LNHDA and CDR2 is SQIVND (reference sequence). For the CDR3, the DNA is TGTGCCAGTAGTATCGACGGGTACTCCTACAATGAGCAGTTCTTC. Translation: CASSIDGYSYNEQFF.

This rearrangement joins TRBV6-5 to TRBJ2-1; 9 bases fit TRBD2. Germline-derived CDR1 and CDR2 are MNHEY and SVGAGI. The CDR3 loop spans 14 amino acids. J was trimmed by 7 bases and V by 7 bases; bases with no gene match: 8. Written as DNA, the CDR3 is TGTGCCAGCAAAATTAGCGGGGGCGGGAATGAGCAGTTCTTC. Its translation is CASKISGGGNEQFF.

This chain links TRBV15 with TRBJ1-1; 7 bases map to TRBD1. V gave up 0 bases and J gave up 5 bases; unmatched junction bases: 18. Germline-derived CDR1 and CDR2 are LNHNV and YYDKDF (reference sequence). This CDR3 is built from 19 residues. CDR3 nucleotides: TGTGCCACCAGCAGAGATACTGGGTCACACAGGGGTATAAGAACTGAAGCTTTCTTT. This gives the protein CATSRDTGSHRGIRTEAFF.

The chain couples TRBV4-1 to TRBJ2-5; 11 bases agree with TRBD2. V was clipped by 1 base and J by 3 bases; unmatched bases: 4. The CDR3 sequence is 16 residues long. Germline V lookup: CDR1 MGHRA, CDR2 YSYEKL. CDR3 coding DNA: TGCGCCAGCAGCCAAGGGACGGGACTAGCGGAAGAGACCCAGTACTTC. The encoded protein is CASSQGTGLAEETQYF.

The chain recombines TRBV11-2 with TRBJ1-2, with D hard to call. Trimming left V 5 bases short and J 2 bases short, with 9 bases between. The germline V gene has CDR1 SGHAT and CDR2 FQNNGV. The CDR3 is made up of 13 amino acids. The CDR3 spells CASSEVGNYGYTF. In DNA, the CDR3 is TGTGCCAGCAGCGAAGTGGGCAACTATGGCTACACCTTC.

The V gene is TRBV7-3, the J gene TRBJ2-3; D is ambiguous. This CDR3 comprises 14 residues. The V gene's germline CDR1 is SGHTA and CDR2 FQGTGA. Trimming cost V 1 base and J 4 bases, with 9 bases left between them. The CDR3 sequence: CASSLNNFPDTQYF. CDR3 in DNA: TGTGCCAGCAGCTTAAATAACTTTCCAGATACGCAGTATTTT.

DNA for the CDR3: TGTGCCAGCAGTACGACTAGACAGAACTACAATGAGCAGTTCTTC. This gives the protein CASSTTRQNYNEQFF. The chain is built from TRBV6-5 and TRBJ2-1; TRBD2 might be the D (6 bases). The germline V gene encodes CDR1 MNHEY and CDR2 SVGAGI. The V gene lost 5 bases and the J gene lost 3 bases, with 14 bases spanning the gap. The CDR3 totals 15 residues.

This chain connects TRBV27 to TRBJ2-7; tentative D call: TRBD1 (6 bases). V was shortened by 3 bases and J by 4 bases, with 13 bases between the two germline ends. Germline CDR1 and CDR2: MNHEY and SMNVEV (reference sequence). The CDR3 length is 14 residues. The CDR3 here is CASSFSGGRYEQYF. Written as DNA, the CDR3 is TGTGCCAGCAGTTTTAGTGGGGGCCGGTACGAGCAGTACTTC.

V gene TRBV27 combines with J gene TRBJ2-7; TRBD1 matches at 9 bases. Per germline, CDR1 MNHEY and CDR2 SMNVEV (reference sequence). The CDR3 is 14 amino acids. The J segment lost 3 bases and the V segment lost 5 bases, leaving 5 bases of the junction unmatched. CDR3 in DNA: TGTGCCAGCAGTACCGGGACAGGGTACTACGAGCAGTACTTC. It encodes CASSTGTGYYEQYF.

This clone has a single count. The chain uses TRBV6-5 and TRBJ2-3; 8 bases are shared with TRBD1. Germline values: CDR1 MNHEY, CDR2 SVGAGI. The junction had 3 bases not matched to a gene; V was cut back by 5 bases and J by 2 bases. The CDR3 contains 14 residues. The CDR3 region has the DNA TGTGCCAGCAGTCGGGACAGGCCCACAGATACGCAGTATTTT. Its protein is CASSRDRPTDTQYF.

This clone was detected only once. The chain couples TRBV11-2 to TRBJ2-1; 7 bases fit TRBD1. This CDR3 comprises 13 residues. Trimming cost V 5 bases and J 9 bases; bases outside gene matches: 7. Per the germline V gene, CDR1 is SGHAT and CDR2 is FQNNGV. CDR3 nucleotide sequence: TGTGCCAGCAGCCCCGGGACAGTATTTGAGCAGTTCTTC. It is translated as CASSPGTVFEQFF. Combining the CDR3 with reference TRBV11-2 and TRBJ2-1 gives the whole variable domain EAGVAQSPRYKIIEKRQSVAFWCNPISGHATLYWYQQILGQGPKLLIQFQNNGVVDDSQLPKDRFSAERLKGVDSTLKIQPAKLEDSAVYLCASSPGTVFEQFFGPGTRLTVL.

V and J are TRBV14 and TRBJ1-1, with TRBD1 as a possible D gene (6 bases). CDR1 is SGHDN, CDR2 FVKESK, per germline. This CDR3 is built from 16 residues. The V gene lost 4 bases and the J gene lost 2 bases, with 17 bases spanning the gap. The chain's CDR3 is CASSLSRTVYNTEAFF. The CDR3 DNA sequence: TGTGCCAGCAGCCTAAGTCGGACAGTCTATAACACTGAAGCTTTCTTT.

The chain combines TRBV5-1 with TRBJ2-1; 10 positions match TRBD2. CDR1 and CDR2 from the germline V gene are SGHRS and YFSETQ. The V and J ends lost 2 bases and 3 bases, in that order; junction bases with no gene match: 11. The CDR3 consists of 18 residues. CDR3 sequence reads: CASSLFGLAANLYNEQFF. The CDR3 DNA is TGCGCCAGCAGCTTATTCGGACTAGCGGCGAACCTCTACAATGAGCAGTTCTTC.

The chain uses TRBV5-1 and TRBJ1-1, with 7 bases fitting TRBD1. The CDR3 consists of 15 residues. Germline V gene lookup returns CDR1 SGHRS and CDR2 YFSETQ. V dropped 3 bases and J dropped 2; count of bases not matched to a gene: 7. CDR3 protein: CASSSGTAENTEAFF. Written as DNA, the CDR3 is TGCGCCAGCAGCTCCGGGACAGCAGAAAACACTGAAGCTTTCTTT.

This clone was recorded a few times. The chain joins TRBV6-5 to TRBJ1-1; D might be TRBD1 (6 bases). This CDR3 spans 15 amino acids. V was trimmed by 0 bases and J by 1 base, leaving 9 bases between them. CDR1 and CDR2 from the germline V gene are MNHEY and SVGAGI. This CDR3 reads CASSYSTQGNTEAFF. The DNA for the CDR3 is TGTGCCAGCAGTTACTCCACACAGGGGAACACTGAAGCTTTCTTT.

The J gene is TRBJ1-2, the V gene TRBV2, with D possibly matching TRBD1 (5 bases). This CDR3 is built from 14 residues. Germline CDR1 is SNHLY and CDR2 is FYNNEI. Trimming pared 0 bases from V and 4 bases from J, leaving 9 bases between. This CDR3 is CASSEASGFYGYTF. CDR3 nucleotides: TGTGCCAGCAGTGAAGCATCAGGGTTCTATGGCTACACCTTC.

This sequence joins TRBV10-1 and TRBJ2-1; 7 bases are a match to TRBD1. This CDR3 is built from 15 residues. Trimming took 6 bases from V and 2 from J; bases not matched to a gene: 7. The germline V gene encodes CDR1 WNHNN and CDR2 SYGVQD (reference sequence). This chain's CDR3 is CASSKQDRPYNEQFF. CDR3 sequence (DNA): TGCGCCAGCAGCAAACAGGACAGGCCCTACAATGAGCAGTTCTTC.

CDR3 sequence: CAISRQGGTGGAEAFF. The DNA for the CDR3 is TGTGCCATCTCGAGACAGGGAGGTACGGGGGGGGCTGAAGCTTTCTTT. The V call is TRBV2, the J call TRBJ1-1, with 7 bases aligning to TRBD1. CDR3 size: 16 residues. Trimming took 10 bases from V and 6 from J; bases not matched to a gene: 20. Germline V gene lookup returns CDR1 SNHLY and CDR2 FYNNEI.

The DNA for the CDR3 is TGTGCCAGCAGGTCCGGGGGATACTCCTACGAGCAGTACTTC. The encoded protein is CASRSGGYSYEQYF. The genes are TRBV28 and TRBJ2-5, with TRBD2 as a possible D gene (6 bases). The J call may be incorrect, as the DNA end agrees better with TRBJ2-7. Looked up from germline, CDR1 is MDHEN and CDR2 is SYDVKM. CDR3 length: 14 residues.